The 17 T cell receptor beta chains below were found in one sample sequenced in a study of blood T cells in healthy people across ages. Alongside a J-beta primer mix, a sample-barcoded 5' primer served in a second PCR lasting about 6 to 11 cycles. TCRdb passed the 5' RACE reads through MiXCR, listing each CDR3 protein once. The sample shows hundreds of thousands of distinct CDR3 sequences, approximately 30% of them seen only once. The sample comprised blood. These receptors were obtained from an elderly woman in good health.

The chain uses TRBV5-1 and TRBJ2-5; D possibly uses TRBD1 or TRBD2 (5 bases each). There are 16 residues in the CDR3. Deletions cut 4 bases from V and 11 bases from J, with 27 bases between. Germline V gene lookup returns CDR1 SGHRS and CDR2 YFSETQ. The CDR3 DNA reads as TGCGCCAGCAGCCCCCGGCTGGGTGGGGGATACAATGAGCAGTACTTC. Its translation is CASSPRLGGGYNEQYF.

Details on this clonotype: The junction differs from germline at one of its ends, possibly a read error. The chain links TRBV7-9 to TRBJ1-1; D is perhaps TRBD1 (6 bases). This CDR3 has 16 amino acids. Germline V gene data show CDR1 as SEHNR and CDR2 as FQNEAQ (reference sequence). The CDR3 nucleotides are TGTGCCAGCAGCTTACACACGGGACACCCGAACGCTGAAGCTTTCTTT. Residues: CASSLHTGHPNAEAFF.

Remarks on this clonotype: Being one base from a much bigger clone, this may be a read error. This chain connects TRBV6-1 to TRBJ2-1; D ambiguous. The CDR3 has 14 amino acids. V was pared by 1 base and J by 9 bases, with 13 bases between. The germline V gene encodes CDR1 MNHNS and CDR2 SASEGT. CDR3 in DNA: TGTGCCAGCAGTGAAGTCGGTCAGGTTCCTGAGCAGTTCTTC. Protein: CASSEVGQVPEQFF.

This clonotype was recorded a few times. With a much larger clone just one base away, this may be a read error. V gene TRBV4-3 combines with J gene TRBJ2-7, with TRBD2 identical over 9 bases. There are 14 residues in the CDR3. Trimming cost V 4 bases and J 7 bases; bases outside gene matches: 8. Germline loops: CDR1 LGHNA, CDR2 YSLEER. For the CDR3, the DNA is TGCGCCAGCAGCCTGTCCGGGACTAGCCATGAGCAGTACTTC. It codes for CASSLSGTSHEQYF.

Notes on this clonotype: A much larger clone lies a single base off, so this may be a read error. The chain uses TRBV5-1 and TRBJ2-1; a possible D gene is TRBD1 (6 bases). There are 15 residues in the CDR3. The germline gives CDR1 SGHRS, CDR2 YFSETQ. V lost 0 bases, J lost 8 bases, and 15 bases lay in between. The DNA for the CDR3 is TGCGCCAGCAGCTTGGCACAGGGAATCGTGGATGAGCAGTTCTTC. Protein sequence: CASSLAQGIVDEQFF.

This clonotype showed up just a few times. A read error may be the cause here, since a much bigger clone is one base away. This rearrangement joins TRBV20-1 to TRBJ2-4; D possibly matches TRBD1 or TRBD2 (6 bases each). From germline, CDR1 is DFQATT and CDR2 SNEGSKA (reference sequence). This CDR3 has 14 amino acids. Deletions cut 5 bases from V and 6 bases from J, with 17 bases between. CDR3 protein: CSALQGGLGNIQYF. The DNA of the CDR3 is TGCAGTGCTCTACAGGGAGGTTTGGGAAACATTCAGTACTTC.

The V gene is TRBV20-1, the J gene TRBJ2-2; D might be TRBD2 (6 bases). The CDR3 covers 14 residues. Germline V gene data show CDR1 as DFQATT and CDR2 as SNEGSKA (reference sequence). Trimming took off 3 bases at V and 5 bases at J, with 13 bases between the two ends. CDR3 sequence (DNA): TGCAGTGCTAGTGGCGGGAACGAGACCGGGGAGCTGTTTTTT. Translating gives CSASGGNETGELFF.

The J gene is TRBJ2-7, the V gene TRBV29-1, with TRBD2 matching over 10 bases. Germline V gene sequence: CDR1 SQVTM, CDR2 ANQGSEA. CDR3 size: 14 residues. The junction had 9 bases not matched to a gene; V was cut back by 8 bases and J by 2 bases. The CDR3 loop reads CSMSISGGAYEQYF. The CDR3 DNA sequence: TGCAGCATGAGTATCAGCGGGGGGGCCTACGAGCAGTACTTC.

V is TRBV20-1 and J is TRBJ1-2, with D perhaps matching TRBD1 (5 bases). There are 14 residues in the CDR3. Trimming pared 3 bases from V and 0 bases from J, leaving 11 bases between. Germline values: CDR1 DFQATT, CDR2 SNEGSKA (reference sequence). CDR3 sequence: CSAREGVTNYGYTF. The CDR3 coding sequence is TGCAGTGCTAGGGAAGGGGTTACTAACTATGGCTACACCTTC.

About this clonotype: This may stem from a read error, because a much larger clone lies one nucleotide away. The J gene is TRBJ1-2, the V gene TRBV20-1; 7 bases are shared with TRBD1. Germline-derived CDR1 and CDR2 are DFQATT and SNEGSKA (reference sequence). With V trimmed by 8 bases and J by 6 bases, 12 bases remained unmatched. The CDR3 runs 13 residues. The CDR3 sequence: CSHSTGPGDGYTF. CDR3 bases: TGCAGTCACTCGACAGGGCCGGGTGATGGCTACACCTTC.

The CDR3: CASNRGASGTKEQYF. The CDR3 DNA is TGTGCCAGCAACCGAGGGGCTAGCGGGACTAAAGAGCAGTACTTC. The chain joins TRBV6-5 to TRBJ2-7; 9 nucleotides match TRBD2. There are 15 residues in the CDR3. After removal of 7 bases from V and 7 bases from J, the junction contained 14 bases not matched to a gene. CDR1 and CDR2 (germline): MNHEY, SVGAGI.

This chain joins TRBV20-1 and TRBJ2-7; perhaps TRBD2 as D (6 bases). Germline assignment: CDR1 DFQATT and CDR2 SNEGSKA (reference sequence). Trimming removed 1 base at V and 2 bases at J, with 15 bases between. This CDR3 is 15 amino acids long. The CDR3 DNA reads as TGCAGTGCTAGAGGCCCTGGGGGGTCTCCCTACGAGCAGTACTTC. It encodes CSARGPGGSPYEQYF.

The V and J genes are TRBV3-1 and TRBJ2-5; D might be TRBD2 (5 bases). V gave up 1 base and J gave up 11 bases, with 20 bases separating them. Germline CDR1 is LGHDT and CDR2 is YNNKEL (reference sequence). This CDR3 is 15 amino acids long. The CDR3 DNA is TGTGCCAGCAGCCAAGGACCTGGACTGTACAATGAGCAGTACTTC. It encodes CASSQGPGLYNEQYF.

There are many counts of this clonotype. V and J are TRBV29-1 and TRBJ1-2; D may be TRBD1 (6 bases). Germline V gene lookup returns CDR1 SQVTM and CDR2 ANQGSEA. The CDR3 runs to 13 residues. Trimming removed 5 bases from V and 0 bases from J, with 10 bases in between. DNA for the CDR3: TGCAGCGTTACGGACAGCTCTAACTATGGCTACACCTTC. This gives the protein CSVTDSSNYGYTF.

This clonotype occurred a few times. The V call is TRBV20-1, the J call TRBJ2-3; tentatively, D is TRBD2 (6 bases). The CDR3 runs to 14 residues. CDR1 and CDR2 from the germline V gene are DFQATT and SNEGSKA (reference sequence). The V end lost 5 bases, the J end lost 4 bases, and 16 bases lay between the germline ends. The CDR3 sequence is CSAAPGGVADTQYF. The CDR3 DNA reads TGCAGTGCTGCCCCCGGCGGGGTCGCAGATACGCAGTATTTT.

This clonotype was seen many times. CDR3 in amino acids: CASSLARGTPFF. The CDR3 DNA sequence: TGTGCCAGCAGCTTAGCGCGGGGGACACCTTTCTTT. V usage is TRBV7-2 and J usage is TRBJ1-1; tentatively, D is TRBD1 (6 bases). V lost 0 bases, J lost 12 bases, and 11 bases lay in between. CDR3 length: 12 amino acids. Germline V gene data show CDR1 as SGHTA and CDR2 as FQGNSA.

The gene calls are TRBV6-2 or TRBV6-3 and TRBJ1-1; weak D call: TRBD1 (5 bases). Germline CDR1 and CDR2: MNHEY and SVGEGT. V was shortened by 5 bases and J by 1 base, with 11 bases between the two germline ends. The CDR3 length is 14 residues. The CDR3 reads CASSGTDPNTEAFF. The CDR3 nucleotides read TGTGCCAGCAGTGGGACTGACCCGAACACTGAAGCTTTCTTT.